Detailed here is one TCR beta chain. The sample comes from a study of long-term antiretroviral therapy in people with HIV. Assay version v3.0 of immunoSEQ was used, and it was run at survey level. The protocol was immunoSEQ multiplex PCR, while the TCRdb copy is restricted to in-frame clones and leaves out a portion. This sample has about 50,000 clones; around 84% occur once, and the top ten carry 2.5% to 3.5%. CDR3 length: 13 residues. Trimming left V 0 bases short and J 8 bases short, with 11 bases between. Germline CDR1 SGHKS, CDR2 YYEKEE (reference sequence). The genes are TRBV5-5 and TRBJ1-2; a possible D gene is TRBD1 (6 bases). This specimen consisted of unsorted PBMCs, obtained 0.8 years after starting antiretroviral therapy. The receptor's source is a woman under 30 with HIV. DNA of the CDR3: TGTGCCAGCAGCTTGGTAGAGGGGGGAGGCTACACCTTC. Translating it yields CASSLVEGGGYTF.